This T cell receptor (beta chain) was identified in a study of T cell responses to AZD1222 COVID-19 vaccine. CDR1 is SGHVS, CDR2 FNYEAQ, per germline. The CDR3 length is 13 residues. V was cut by 5 bases and J by 1 base, with 8 bases left in between. The repertoire was sequenced with immunoSEQ multiplex PCR; TCRdb's copy has only in-frame clones and lacks some. The sample yields about 140,000 clones, of which the top ten take up about 2%. The sample comprised peripheral blood. The V call is TRBV7-6, the J call TRBJ2-5; possibly TRBD1 for D (6 bases). The clonotype originates from an adult in good health. CDR3 nucleotide sequence: TGTGCCAGCAGCCGGACAGTCCAAGAGACCCAGTACTTC. It yields the protein CASSRTVQETQYF.